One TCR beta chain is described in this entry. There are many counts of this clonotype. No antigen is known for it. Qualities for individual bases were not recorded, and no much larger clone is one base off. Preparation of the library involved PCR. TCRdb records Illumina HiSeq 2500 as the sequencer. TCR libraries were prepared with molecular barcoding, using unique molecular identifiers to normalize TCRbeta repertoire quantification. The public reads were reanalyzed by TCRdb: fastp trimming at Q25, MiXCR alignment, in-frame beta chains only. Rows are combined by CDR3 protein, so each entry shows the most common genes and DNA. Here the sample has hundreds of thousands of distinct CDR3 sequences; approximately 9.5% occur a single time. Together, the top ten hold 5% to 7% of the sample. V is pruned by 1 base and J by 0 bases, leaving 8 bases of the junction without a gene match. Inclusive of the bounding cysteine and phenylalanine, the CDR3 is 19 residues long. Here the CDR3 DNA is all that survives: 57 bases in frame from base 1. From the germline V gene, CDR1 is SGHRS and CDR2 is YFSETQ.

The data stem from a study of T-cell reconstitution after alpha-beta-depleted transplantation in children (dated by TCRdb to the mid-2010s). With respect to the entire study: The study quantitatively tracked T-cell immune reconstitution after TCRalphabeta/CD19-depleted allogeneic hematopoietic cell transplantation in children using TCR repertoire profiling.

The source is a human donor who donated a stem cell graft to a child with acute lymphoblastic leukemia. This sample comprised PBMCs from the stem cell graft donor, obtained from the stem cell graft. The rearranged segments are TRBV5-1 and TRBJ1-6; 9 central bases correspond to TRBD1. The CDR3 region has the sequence CASSLSEQGAVSYNSPLHF. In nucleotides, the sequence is TGCGCCAGCAGCTTGTCCGAACAGGGGGCGGTCTCCTATAATTCACCCCTCCACTTT. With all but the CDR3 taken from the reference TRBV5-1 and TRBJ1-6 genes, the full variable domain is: KAGVTQTPRYLIKTRGQQVTLSCSPISGHRSVSWYQQTPGQGLQFLFEYFSETQRNKGNFPGRFSGRQFSNSRSEMNVSTLELGDSALYLCASSLSEQGAVSYNSPLHFGNGTRLTVT.